The 23 T cell receptor beta chains listed next were all sequenced from one sample in a study of T cell responses to AZD1222 COVID-19 vaccine. The method was immunoSEQ multiplex PCR; TCRdb's version includes in-frame clones alone and lacks a portion of them. The sample contains 130,000 to 150,000 clones, approximately 90% of which appear only once. The material was peripheral blood, obtained on day 0 of AZD1222 vaccination. These receptors came from an adult in good health.

The chain employs TRBV29-1 and TRBJ1-1, with 10 positions matching TRBD1. CDR3 length equals 12 residues. The germline CDR1 and CDR2 sequences are SQVTM and ANQGSEA. J was trimmed by 11 bases and V by 4 bases; bases with no gene match: 7. The CDR3 sequence: CSVVPGTGAAFF. In DNA, the CDR3 is TGCAGCGTTGTCCCCGGGACAGGGGCGGCTTTCTTT.

The chain is built from TRBV3-1 (or the pseudogene TRBV3-2) and TRBJ1-5; D unresolved. Germline V gene data show CDR1 as LGHDT and CDR2 as YNNKEL (reference sequence). This CDR3 spans 12 amino acids. Trimming shortened V by 4 bases and J by 6 bases, and 7 bases separated the two germline ends. The DNA of the CDR3 is TGTGCCAGCAGCCGAGGTGGTCAGCCCCAGCATTTT. Translating it yields CASSRGGQPQHF.

CDR3: CASSLNRGNNEQFF. CDR3 sequence (DNA): TGCGCCAGCAGCTTGAATCGGGGGAACAATGAGCAGTTCTTC. This chain uses TRBV5-1 with TRBJ2-1; TRBD2 might be the D (6 bases). V was shortened by 1 base and J by 5 bases, with 10 bases between the two germline ends. The germline V gene encodes CDR1 SGHRS and CDR2 YFSETQ. The CDR3 sequence is 14 residues long.

This clone was seen a single time. The chain combines TRBV7-9 with TRBJ1-5, with no clear D. In germline, CDR1 is SEHNR, CDR2 FQNEAQ (reference sequence). V was clipped by 3 bases and J by 7 bases, with 10 bases between them. The CDR3 is 13 residues long. The CDR3: CASSFRTGQPQHF. In nucleotides, the CDR3 is TGTGCCAGCAGCTTCCGGACCGGGCAGCCCCAGCATTTT.

The chain uses TRBV28 and TRBJ1-1; the D gene is possibly TRBD1 (6 bases). The germline gives CDR1 MDHEN, CDR2 SYDVKM. The CDR3 totals 16 residues. V lost 3 bases and J 4 bases, leaving 18 bases between the germline ends. In nucleotides, the CDR3 is TGTGCCAGCAGTTTGGTGGGGGCGATTTTGGGCACTGAAGCTTTCTTT. Translation: CASSLVGAILGTEAFF.

CDR3 amino acids: CASSSRSGGTQETQYF. The CDR3 DNA is TGTGCCAGCAGTTCCCGATCGGGGGGGACCCAAGAGACCCAGTACTTC. The chain employs TRBV28 and TRBJ2-5; 8 nucleotides line up with TRBD2. This CDR3 has 16 residues. Trimming at V came to 4 bases and at J to 1 base, leaving 8 bases not matched to a gene. The germline V gene encodes CDR1 MDHEN and CDR2 SYDVKM.

J is TRBJ1-1 and V is TRBV19; D unclear. Germline values: CDR1 LNHDA, CDR2 SQIVND (reference sequence). V was trimmed by 3 bases and J by 0 bases, leaving 8 bases between them. The CDR3 consists of 14 residues. CDR3 DNA sequence: TGTGCCAGTAGTATCTTCAGCCTGAACACTGAAGCTTTCTTT. Translating gives CASSIFSLNTEAFF. Variable domain in full (rest from reference TRBV19 and TRBJ1-1): DGGITQSPKYLFRKEGQNVTLSCEQNLNHDAMYWYRQDPGQGLRLIYYSQIVNDFQKGDIAEGYSVSREKKESFPLTVTSAQKNPTAFYLCASSIFSLNTEAFFGQGTRLTVV.

This clone was seen just once. The chain recombines TRBV10-3 with TRBJ2-1, with a weak D call TRBD2 (6 bases). Germline-derived CDR1 and CDR2 are ENHRY and SYGVKD. This CDR3 has 14 amino acids. Trimming stripped 2 bases from V and 8 bases from J, with 13 bases between. CDR3 amino acids: CAISEGSGVHEQFF. Written as DNA, the CDR3 is TGTGCCATCAGTGAGGGGTCGGGGGTGCATGAGCAGTTCTTC.

The rearrangement links TRBV18 to TRBJ2-4; D may be TRBD1 (6 bases). This CDR3 has 16 residues. Germline CDR1 KGHSH, CDR2 LQKENI. The V and J ends lost 2 bases and 1 base respectively, with 12 bases between them. CDR3 DNA sequence: TGTGCCAGCTCACCAACGGCAGGGGTGGCCAAAAACATTCAGTACTTC. This translates into CASSPTAGVAKNIQYF.

This clone was seen ten or more times. V gene TRBV5-1 combines with J gene TRBJ1-1, with a possible D match to TRBD1 (5 bases). The V end lost 3 bases, the J end lost 8 bases, and 32 bases lay between the germline ends. Germline CDR1 is SGHRS and CDR2 is YFSETQ. The CDR3 contains 19 residues. CDR3 region: CASSSSIPGLTLHAGEAFF. CDR3 bases: TGCGCCAGCAGCTCCTCGATACCGGGACTTACACTTCACGCGGGCGAAGCTTTCTTT.

This sequence joins TRBV12-5 and TRBJ1-5; D gene ambiguous. This CDR3 contains 10 residues. Germline-derived CDR1 and CDR2 are LGHNT and FRNRAP. The V and J ends lost 6 bases and 11 bases respectively, with 8 bases between them. The CDR3 DNA reads TGTGCTAGTGGCGCCCCCTCCCAGCATTTT. It specifies CASGAPSQHF.

J is TRBJ1-6 and V is TRBV6-5, with unresolved D. V lost 1 base and J 8 bases, leaving 3 bases between the germline ends. This CDR3 is 12 amino acids long. Germline assignment: CDR1 MNHEY and CDR2 SVGAGI. CDR3 loop: CASSYLDSPLHF. The CDR3 DNA reads TGTGCCAGCAGTTACTTAGATTCACCCCTCCACTTT.

This rearrangement joins TRBV10-3 to TRBJ2-7; perhaps TRBD2 as D (5 bases). V was pared by 7 bases and J by 6 bases, with 16 bases between. The CDR3 is made up of 13 amino acids. CDR1 ENHRY and CDR2 SYGVKD come from the germline V gene. The CDR3 bases are TGTGCCATCACTGCTAGCCCCCTTAGCGAGCAGTACTTC. The encoded protein is CAITASPLSEQYF.

CDR3 sequence: CASSEGAGSTDTQYF. The CDR3 DNA is TGTGCCAGCAGTGAAGGAGCGGGGTCCACAGATACGCAGTATTTT. The chain carries TRBV6-4 and TRBJ2-3; 7 bases agree with TRBD2. V was clipped by 3 bases and J by 2 bases; unmatched bases: 5. Germline assignment: CDR1 MRHNA and CDR2 SNTAGT. This CDR3 comprises 15 residues.

The rearrangement uses TRBV7-9 and TRBJ1-6; D unresolved. CDR3 size: 13 residues. Germline V gene data show CDR1 as SEHNR and CDR2 as FQNEAQ (reference sequence). The V and J ends lost 5 bases and 11 bases respectively, with 13 bases between them. CDR3 nucleotide sequence: TGTGCCAGCAGCCCAGACGTTACCACACCCCTCCACTTT. Protein product: CASSPDVTTPLHF.

V usage is TRBV9 and J usage is TRBJ1-2; a weak D match, TRBD1 (6 bases). The ends were cut back, 7 bases at V and 5 bases at J, with 24 bases in the middle. CDR3 size: 16 residues. Germline values: CDR1 SGDLS, CDR2 YYNGEE. The chain's CDR3 is CASRRLVQGSGYGYTF. As DNA, the CDR3 is TGTGCCAGCCGGAGACTGGTTCAGGGGAGTGGGTATGGCTACACCTTC.

The rearrangement joins TRBV30 to TRBJ2-7; D unresolved. V was cut by 0 bases and J by 6 bases, with 6 bases left in between. The germline V gene has CDR1 GTSNPN and CDR2 SVGIG (reference sequence). This CDR3 is built from 11 residues. The CDR3 sequence is CAWSVKAEQYF. As DNA, the CDR3 is TGTGCCTGGAGTGTAAAGGCCGAGCAGTACTTC. Drawing the rest from reference TRBV30 and TRBJ2-7, the complete variable domain is SQTIHQWPATLVQPVGSPLSLECTVEGTSNPNLYWYRQAAGRGLQLLFYSVGIGQISSEVPQNLSASRPQDRQFILSSKKLLLSDSGFYLCAWSVKAEQYFGPGTRLTVT.

The rearrangement uses TRBV25-1 and TRBJ1-5; D is possibly TRBD1 (5 bases). The CDR3 sequence is 13 residues long. Trimming shortened V by 2 bases and J by 7 bases, and 9 bases separated the two germline ends. Germline CDR1 and CDR2: MGHDK and SYGVNS. Here the CDR3 reads CASSEQGYQPQHF. Here the CDR3 DNA reads TGTGCCAGCAGTGAACAGGGTTACCAGCCCCAGCATTTT. The variable domain in full, with the rest retrieved from reference TRBV25-1 and TRBJ1-5, is EADIYQTPRYLVIGTGKKITLECSQTMGHDKMYWYQQDPGMELHLIHYSYGVNSTEKGDLSSESTVSRIRTEHFPLTLESARPSHTSQYLCASSEQGYQPQHFGDGTRLSIL.

This clone has more than one count but fewer than ten. This chain links TRBV19 with TRBJ2-3, with TRBD1 as a possible D gene (5 bases). V gave up 6 bases and J gave up 5 bases, with 12 bases separating them. CDR1 is LNHDA and CDR2 is SQIVND in the germline V gene (reference sequence). CDR3 length equals 13 residues. The CDR3 DNA reads as TGTGCCAGTAGGGTGATAGGGGTAGATACGCAGTATTTT. It encodes CASRVIGVDTQYF.

The chain employs TRBV30 and TRBJ1-3; D call uncertain. The CDR3 runs 15 residues. Trimming took 0 bases from V and 0 from J, leaving 9 bases between them. The germline CDR1 and CDR2 sequences are GTSNPN and SVGIG (reference sequence). The CDR3 loop reads CAWSVPRASGNTIYF. CDR3 sequence (DNA): TGTGCCTGGAGTGTACCTCGGGCCTCTGGAAACACCATATATTTT.

The rearrangement joins TRBV11-3 to TRBJ2-5; D may be TRBD1 (6 bases). The CDR3 extends over 16 amino acids. V was clipped by 5 bases and J by 5 bases, with 21 bases between them. The germline CDR1 and CDR2 sequences are SGHNT and YENEEA. The CDR3 protein is CASSSGAGELAETQYF. In nucleotides, the CDR3 is TGTGCCAGCAGCAGTGGGGCAGGGGAGCTCGCGGAGACCCAGTACTTC.

The chain links TRBV5-6 to TRBJ1-1, with 7 nucleotides matching TRBD1. Germline CDR1 SGHDT, CDR2 YYEEEE. This CDR3 contains 15 residues. V gave up 5 bases and J gave up 2 bases; unmatched junction bases: 9. The CDR3 reads CASREINRGNTEAFF. CDR3 bases: TGTGCCAGCAGAGAGATAAACAGGGGCAACACTGAAGCTTTCTTT.

This clone was counted once. The J gene is TRBJ1-5, the V gene TRBV19, with D possibly matching TRBD1 (5 bases). Between the trimmed V and J ends, which lost 4 bases and 10 bases, there was a span of 26 bases. This CDR3 has 17 residues. Germline V CDR1 and CDR2: LNHDA, SQIVND (reference sequence). Here the CDR3 reads CASSTGSGRDALIPQHF. In DNA, the CDR3 is TGTGCCAGTAGTACTGGTTCCGGACGGGACGCCTTGATTCCCCAGCATTTT. The full variable domain, completed using reference TRBV19 and TRBJ1-5, is DGGITQSPKYLFRKEGQNVTLSCEQNLNHDAMYWYRQDPGQGLRLIYYSQIVNDFQKGDIAEGYSVSREKKESFPLTVTSAQKNPTAFYLCASSTGSGRDALIPQHFGDGTRLSIL.